This T cell receptor (beta chain) was documented in a study of T cell changes during pregnancy in multiple sclerosis. Produced via immunoSEQ multiplex PCR; TCRdb's table is partial and in-frame only. This table holds 45,000 to 70,000 clones, more than 85% found once. The CDR3 spans 18 residues. The chain has TRBV21-1 and TRBJ1-1. TRBV21-1 is an annotated pseudogene. Sequencing was performed on peripheral blood, taken in the third trimester of pregnancy. This TCR was recovered from a female donor in good health, enrolled as a control in a pregnancy study. CDR3 region: CASSKDRGSAGLNTEAFF. The CDR3 nucleotides are TGTGCCAGCAGCAAAGACCGTGGAAGCGCGGGGCTGAACACTGAAGCTTTCTTT.